A selection of T cell receptor beta chains follows, all from one sample in a study of regulatory T cells in long-lasting Graves disease. Each CDR3 protein gets one entry after TCRdb re-called the multiplex PCR reads with MiXCR. The data contain about 610,000 distinct CDR3 sequences, about 16% of them singletons. This same sample was also taken into another study, of T cells in Graves' hyperthyroidism and ophthalmopathy.

Source: peripheral blood mononuclear cells (PBMCs), taken at new diagnosis, from a patient treated with antithyroid drugs. The source is a man aged 18 to 29 with Graves disease. CDR3s include the opening cysteine and the closing phenylalanine or tryptophan. The D gene is left open where the match is weak. Size values are once, few and many counts, or a class for expanded clones, and some rows have none.

d_call,v_call,j_call,clone_size,cdr3_nt,cdr3_aa
-,TRBV18,TRBJ1-1,few,TGTGCCAGCTCACCTTCGGATGGGAGGGCTTTCTTT,CASSPSDGRAFF
-,TRBV7-9,TRBJ2-7,many,TGTGCCAGCAGCTCCATCCCTCTCGGGGAGACTCCTTACGAGCAGTACTTC,CASSSIPLGETPYEQYF
-,TRBV28,TRBJ1-5,-,TGTGCCAGCAGTTTATACCCCCGCGCGGGTAGCAATCAGCCCCAGCATTTT,CASSLYPRAGSNQPQHF
TRBD1,TRBV29-1,TRBJ1-2,few,TGCAGCGCCGACAGGGGATCTCGGGGCTACACCTTC,CSADRGSRGYTF
TRBD1,TRBV6-2/TRBV6-3,TRBJ1-5,many,TGTGCCAGCAGTTCCGATGGGACAGCTAGCAATCAGCCCCAGCATTTT,CASSSDGTASNQPQHF
TRBD2,TRBV5-1,TRBJ2-1,-,TGCGCCAGCAGCTTGTCAGATACTAGCGCCGAGCAGTTCTTC,CASSLSDTSAEQFF
TRBD2,TRBV6-2/TRBV6-3,TRBJ2-7,many,TGTGCCAGCAGTTACCCGGGGGGGGCGGTCTACGAGCAGTACTTC,CASSYPGGAVYEQYF
TRBD1,TRBV7-9,TRBJ1-2,many,TGTGCCAGCAGCTTAGGGACAGGGGGCGAAGATGGCTACACCTTC,CASSLGTGGEDGYTF
-,TRBV7-3,TRBJ2-3,many,TGTGCCAGCAGCTTCGAGGGGGGAGATACGCAGTATTTT,CASSFEGGDTQYF
TRBD2,TRBV15,TRBJ2-7,-,TGTGCCACTATGGGACTAGCGCGAGAGCAGTACTTC,CATMGLAREQYF
-,TRBV3-1,TRBJ2-1,-,TGTGCCAGCAGCCAAGTAAGGACCACATACAATGAGCAGTTCTTC,CASSQVRTTYNEQFF
-,TRBV14,TRBJ2-1,-,TGTGCCAGCAGCCAAGCGAGGGGGGATTCCTACAATGAGCAGTTCTTC,CASSQARGDSYNEQFF
TRBD1,TRBV18,TRBJ2-5,-,TGTGCCGGCTCACTGTCGACAGGGACGGAGGAGACCCGGTACTTC,CAGSLSTGTEETRYF
TRBD1,TRBV11-1,TRBJ1-1,many,TGTGCCAGCACCATGACAGGGAGGAACACTGAAGCTTTCTTT,CASTMTGRNTEAFF
TRBD1,TRBV2,TRBJ2-1,many,TGTGCCAGCAGGACGGGACAGGGAGGGTTTTACAATGAGCAGTTCTTC,CASRTGQGGFYNEQFF
TRBD1,TRBV18,TRBJ1-2,-,TGTGCCAGCTCACCGGACAGGGCTAACTATGGCTACACCTTC,CASSPDRANYGYTF
-,TRBV5-6,TRBJ2-2,few,TGTGCCAGCAGCCGGGGAAGGAACACCGGGGAGCTGTTTTTT,CASSRGRNTGELFF
-,TRBV29-1,TRBJ2-7,-,TGCAGCGCCGAGGGGGAACAGTGGCCCTCCGGCGAGCAGTACTTC,CSAEGEQWPSGEQYF
-,TRBV6-5,TRBJ2-2,few,TGTGCCAGCAGTTATGCTAGGGGGAACACCGGGGAGCTGTTTTTT,CASSYARGNTGELFF
-,TRBV27,TRBJ1-1,-,TGTGCCAGCAGTCGAATTAGGGAGACAGGATTGAACACTGAAGCTTTCTTT,CASSRIRETGLNTEAFF
-,TRBV4-1,TRBJ2-5,few,TGCGCCAGCAGCCAATATGAATCACGGGGGCCGGAGGAGACCCAGTACTTC,CASSQYESRGPEETQYF
-,TRBV20-1,TRBJ2-1,-,TGCAGTGCTAGAGGCAACGGGATGAGCTCCTACAATGAGCAGTTCTTC,CSARGNGMSSYNEQFF
-,TRBV6-4,TRBJ2-5,-,TGTGCCGCCCAGGGGGAGACCCAGTACTTC,CAAQGETQYF
TRBD2,TRBV20-1,TRBJ2-1,-,TGCAGTGCTATCGGGGGGGGGAGGAGCTCCTACAATGAGCAGTTCTTC,CSAIGGGRSSYNEQFF
-,TRBV30,TRBJ2-1,-,TGTGCCTGGAGTGTAGGACGGACTCGCTGGTTCTTC,CAWSVGRTRWFF
-,TRBV30,TRBJ2-7,-,TGTGCCTGGAGAAATCCGACACGCCACTACGAGCAGTACTTC,CAWRNPTRHYEQYF
TRBD1,TRBV6-5,TRBJ1-4,-,TGTGCCAGCAGTTATACAGGGGCGAGAGCCTATAATGAAAAACTGTTTTTT,CASSYTGARAYNEKLFF
TRBD2,TRBV30,TRBJ2-3,few,TGTGCCTGGCGAGGGGTCACTCTGATCCAGCGGGGAGGCACAGATACGCAGTATTTT,CAWRGVTLIQRGGTDTQYF
-,TRBV28,TRBJ1-5,many,TGTGCCAGCGCCTCGGAGGGATGGAGCAATCAGCCCCAGCATTTT,CASASEGWSNQPQHF
TRBD1,TRBV28,TRBJ1-1,many,TGTGCCAGCACTGTTCAGGGGGGGTACACTGAAGCTTTCTTT,CASTVQGGYTEAFF
TRBD2,TRBV4-1,TRBJ2-7,-,TGCGCCAGCAGCCAGCCACTAGCGGGACGTTTATCCGAGCAGTACTTC,CASSQPLAGRLSEQYF
TRBD2,TRBV10-3,TRBJ2-3,many,TGTGCCATCGCCCCGAGCGGGAGGGACACAGATACGCAGTATTTT,CAIAPSGRDTDTQYF
TRBD2,TRBV9,TRBJ2-1,-,TGTGCCAGCAGCGTATATAGCGGGAGTAGCAATGAGCAGTTCTTC,CASSVYSGSSNEQFF
-,TRBV18,TRBJ1-1,-,TGTGCCAGCTCCCCGACCAGGGACACTGAAGCTTTCTTT,CASSPTRDTEAFF
-,TRBV5-6,TRBJ1-1,many,TGTGCCAGCAGCTTGGGGGACTTGAACACTGAAGCTTTCTTT,CASSLGDLNTEAFF
-,TRBV9,TRBJ2-1,-,TGTGCCAGCAGCGTAGTAGCGGGACAGGACAATGGGCAGTTCTTC,CASSVVAGQDNGQFF
-,TRBV20-1,TRBJ2-1,few,TGCAGTGCGACCGAACACAGGGGGGGCGCCTACAATGAGCAGTTCTTC,CSATEHRGGAYNEQFF
-,TRBV14,TRBJ2-5,few,TGTGCCAGCAGAAGCAGCTCCGGGGCCGTGGAGACCCAGTACTTC,CASRSSSGAVETQYF
TRBD1,TRBV7-2,TRBJ1-5,few,TGTGCCAGCAGTCATGAACAGGGGGCCGGCAATCAGCCCCAGCATTTT,CASSHEQGAGNQPQHF
-,TRBV10-3,TRBJ2-3,few,TGTGCCATCAGTGAGGTATCCTCGGGGCGAGGGGGAGATACGCAGTATTTT,CAISEVSSGRGGDTQYF
-,TRBV5-8,TRBJ1-2,few,TGTGCCAGCAGCCCGGTCGGGGGGCTTAACTATGGCTACACCTTC,CASSPVGGLNYGYTF
-,TRBV4-1,TRBJ2-7,-,TGCGCCAGCAGCCAAGTACAAGCATACGAGCAGTACTTC,CASSQVQAYEQYF
TRBD2,TRBV13,TRBJ2-1,few,TGTGCCAGCAGCCACGGGAGGAGATCCTACAATGAGCAGTTCTTC,CASSHGRRSYNEQFF
-,TRBV20-1,TRBJ2-2,many,TGCAGTGCTAGAGCCGGTCCCGGGGAGCTGTTTTTT,CSARAGPGELFF
TRBD2,TRBV11-2,TRBJ2-1,many,TGTGCCAGCATCAACGGACTACTAGCGGGGCGGGACAATGAGCAGTTCTTC,CASINGLLAGRDNEQFF
TRBD1,TRBV30,TRBJ2-1,many,TGTGCCGGGGACAGGGGGCTGGATGAGCAGTTCTTC,CAGDRGLDEQFF
TRBD1,TRBV5-4,TRBJ1-1,few,TGTGCCAGCAGCTTATACAGGGGAGACACTGAAGCTTTCTTT,CASSLYRGDTEAFF
-,TRBV25-1,TRBJ2-5,once,TGTGCCAGCAGTCCCAACCTCTGGACAGTTAGACAAGAGACCCAGTACTTC,CASSPNLWTVRQETQYF
-,TRBV7-8,TRBJ1-4,many,TGTGCCAGCAGCCCCGTCACGAGACAGGCCCTACTCGAACTGTTTTTT,CASSPVTRQALLELFF
TRBD2,TRBV6-9,TRBJ2-1,-,TGTGCCAGCAGTTACACCAAAACCCCGACTAGCGGGAAGAACAATGAGCAGTTCTTC,CASSYTKTPTSGKNNEQFF
-,TRBV4-1,TRBJ2-2,few,TGCGCCAGCAGCCAATACTGGGGGACCGGGGAGCTGTTTTTT,CASSQYWGTGELFF
-,TRBV5-6,TRBJ1-2,few,TGTGCCAGCAGCCTTTTCAGCTACCTCGTCCATGGCTACACCTTC,CASSLFSYLVHGYTF
-,TRBV3-1,TRBJ2-1,many,TGTGCCAGCACAGGGTCCACCTACAATGAGCAGTTCTTC,CASTGSTYNEQFF
TRBD1,TRBV20-1,TRBJ2-1,many,TGCAGTGCTTACCGGGACAGTGGTAATGAGCAGTTCTTC,CSAYRDSGNEQFF